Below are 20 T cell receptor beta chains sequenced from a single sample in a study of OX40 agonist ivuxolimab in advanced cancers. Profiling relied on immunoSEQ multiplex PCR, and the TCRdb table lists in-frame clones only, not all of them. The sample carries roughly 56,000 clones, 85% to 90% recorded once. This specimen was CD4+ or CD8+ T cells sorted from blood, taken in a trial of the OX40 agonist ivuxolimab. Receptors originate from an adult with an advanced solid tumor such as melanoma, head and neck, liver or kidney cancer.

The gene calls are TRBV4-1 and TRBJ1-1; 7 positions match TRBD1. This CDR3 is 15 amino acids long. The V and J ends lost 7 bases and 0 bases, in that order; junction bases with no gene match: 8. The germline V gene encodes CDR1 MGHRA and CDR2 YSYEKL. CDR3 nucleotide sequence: TGCGCCAGCACTGAAAGGGACAGAATGAACACTGAAGCTTTCTTT. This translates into CASTERDRMNTEAFF.

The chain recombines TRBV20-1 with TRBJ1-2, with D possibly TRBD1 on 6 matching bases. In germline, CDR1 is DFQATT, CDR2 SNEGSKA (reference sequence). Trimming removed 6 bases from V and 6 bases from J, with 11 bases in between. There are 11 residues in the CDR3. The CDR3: CSAGRGDGYTF. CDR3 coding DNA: TGCAGTGCCGGTAGGGGGGATGGCTACACCTTC.

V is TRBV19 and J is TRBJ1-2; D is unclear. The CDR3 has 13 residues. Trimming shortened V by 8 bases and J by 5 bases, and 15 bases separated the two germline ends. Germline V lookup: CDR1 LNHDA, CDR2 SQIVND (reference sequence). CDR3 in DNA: TGTGCCAGTCACGACCTGGGGAAATATGGCTACACCTTC. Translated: CASHDLGKYGYTF.

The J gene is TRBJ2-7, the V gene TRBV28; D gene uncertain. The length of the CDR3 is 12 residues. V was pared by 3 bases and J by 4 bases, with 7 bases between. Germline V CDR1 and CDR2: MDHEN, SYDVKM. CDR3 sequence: CASSLSEYEQYF. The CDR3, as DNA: TGTGCCAGCAGTTTGTCGGAGTACGAGCAGTACTTC.

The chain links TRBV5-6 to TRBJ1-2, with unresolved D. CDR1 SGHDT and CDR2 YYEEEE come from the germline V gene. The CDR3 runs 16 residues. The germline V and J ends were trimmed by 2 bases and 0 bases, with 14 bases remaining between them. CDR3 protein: CASSFMGGRANYGYTF. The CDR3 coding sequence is TGTGCCAGCAGCTTTATGGGCGGACGAGCTAACTATGGCTACACCTTC.

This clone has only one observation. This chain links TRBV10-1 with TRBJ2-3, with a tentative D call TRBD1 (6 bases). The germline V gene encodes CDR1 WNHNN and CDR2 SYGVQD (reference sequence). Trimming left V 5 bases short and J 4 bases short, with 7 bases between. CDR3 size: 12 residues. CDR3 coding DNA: TGCGCCAGCAGTACAGGGTCAGATACGCAGTATTTT. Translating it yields CASSTGSDTQYF.

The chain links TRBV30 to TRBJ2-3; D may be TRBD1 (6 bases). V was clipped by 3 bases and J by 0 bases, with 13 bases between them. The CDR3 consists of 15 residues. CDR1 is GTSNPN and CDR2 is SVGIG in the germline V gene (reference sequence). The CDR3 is CAWRAGQRSTDTQYF. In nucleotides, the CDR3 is TGTGCCTGGAGAGCTGGACAGAGGAGCACAGATACGCAGTATTTT. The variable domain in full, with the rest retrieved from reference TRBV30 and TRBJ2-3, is SQTIHQWPATLVQPVGSPLSLECTVEGTSNPNLYWYRQAAGRGLQLLFYSVGIGQISSEVPQNLSASRPQDRQFILSSKKLLLSDSGFYLCAWRAGQRSTDTQYFGPGTRLTVL.

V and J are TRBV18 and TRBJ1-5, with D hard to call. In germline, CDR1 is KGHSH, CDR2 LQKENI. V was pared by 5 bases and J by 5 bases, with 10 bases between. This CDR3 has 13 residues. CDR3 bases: TGTGCCAGCTCAACGAGGAGGGATCAGCCCCAGCATTTT. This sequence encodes CASSTRRDQPQHF.

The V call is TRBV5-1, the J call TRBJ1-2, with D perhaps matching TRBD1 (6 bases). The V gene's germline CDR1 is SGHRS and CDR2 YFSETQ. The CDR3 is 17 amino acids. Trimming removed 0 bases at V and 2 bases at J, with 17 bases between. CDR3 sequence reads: CASSLDLGHPVNYGYTF. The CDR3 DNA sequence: TGCGCCAGCAGCTTGGATCTGGGACACCCTGTCAACTATGGCTACACCTTC.

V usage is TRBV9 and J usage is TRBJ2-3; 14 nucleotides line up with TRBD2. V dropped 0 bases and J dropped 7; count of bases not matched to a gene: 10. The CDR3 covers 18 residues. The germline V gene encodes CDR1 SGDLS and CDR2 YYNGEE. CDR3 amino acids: CASSVATGTSGGEYTQYF. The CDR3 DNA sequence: TGTGCCAGCAGCGTAGCTACCGGGACTAGCGGGGGTGAATATACGCAGTATTTT.

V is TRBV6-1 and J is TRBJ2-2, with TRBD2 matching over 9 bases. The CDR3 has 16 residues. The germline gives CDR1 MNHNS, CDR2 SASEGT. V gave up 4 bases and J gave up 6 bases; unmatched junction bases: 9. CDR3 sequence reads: CASSAAGTSLSGELFF. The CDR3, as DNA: TGTGCCAGCAGTGCGGCCGGGACTAGCCTATCCGGGGAGCTGTTTTTT.

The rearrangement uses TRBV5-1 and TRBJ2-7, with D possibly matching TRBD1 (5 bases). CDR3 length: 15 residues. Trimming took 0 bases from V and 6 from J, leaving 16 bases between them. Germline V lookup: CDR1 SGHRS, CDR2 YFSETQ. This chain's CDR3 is CASSLGPQGIGEQYF. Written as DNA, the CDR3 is TGCGCCAGCAGCTTGGGCCCCCAGGGTATAGGCGAGCAGTACTTC.

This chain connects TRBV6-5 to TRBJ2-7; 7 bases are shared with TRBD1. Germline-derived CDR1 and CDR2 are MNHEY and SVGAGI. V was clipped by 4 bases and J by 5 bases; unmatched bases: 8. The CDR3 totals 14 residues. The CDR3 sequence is CASSSTDRVHEQYF. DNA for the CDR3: TGTGCCAGCAGTTCCACCGACAGGGTCCACGAGCAGTACTTC.

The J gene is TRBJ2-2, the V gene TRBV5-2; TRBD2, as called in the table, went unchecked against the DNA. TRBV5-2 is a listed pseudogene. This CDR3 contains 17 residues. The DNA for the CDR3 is TGCGCCAGCAGCCGAGGAGTAGCGGGAGGCGGTACCGGGGAGCTGTTTTTT. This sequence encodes CASSRGVAGGGTGELFF.

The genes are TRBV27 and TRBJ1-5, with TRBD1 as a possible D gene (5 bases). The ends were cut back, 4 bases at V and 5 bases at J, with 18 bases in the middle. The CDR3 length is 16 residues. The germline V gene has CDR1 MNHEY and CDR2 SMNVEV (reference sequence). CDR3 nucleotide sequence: TGTGCCAGCAGTTACTCGGGGACTTTTCCTTATCAGCCCCAGCATTTT. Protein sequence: CASSYSGTFPYQPQHF.

Here the CDR3 DNA reads TGTGCCAGCAGTTCCGCGGGACAGAGACAGCCCCAGCATTTT. It is translated as CASSSAGQRQPQHF. The chain couples TRBV28 to TRBJ1-5; 7 bases line up with TRBD1. Per the germline V gene, CDR1 is MDHEN and CDR2 is SYDVKM. The CDR3 spans 14 residues. V trimming: 4 bases; J trimming: 7 bases; junction bases outside the gene matches: 7.

The CDR3 spells CASSVGTVNNEQYF. The CDR3 nucleotides read TGTGCCAGCAGCGTTGGGACAGTGAATAACGAGCAGTACTTC. The chain links TRBV9 to TRBJ2-7; 7 nucleotides agree with TRBD1. CDR1 is SGDLS, CDR2 YYNGEE, per germline. There are 14 residues in the CDR3. J gave up 5 bases and V 2 bases, and 7 bases lay outside the gene matches. The full variable domain, its missing parts supplied by reference TRBV9 and TRBJ2-7, is DSGVTQTPKHLITATGQRVTLRCSPRSGDLSVYWYQQSLDQGLQFLIQYYNGEERAKGNILERFSAQQFPDLHSELNLSSLELGDSALYFCASSVGTVNNEQYFGPGTRLTVT.

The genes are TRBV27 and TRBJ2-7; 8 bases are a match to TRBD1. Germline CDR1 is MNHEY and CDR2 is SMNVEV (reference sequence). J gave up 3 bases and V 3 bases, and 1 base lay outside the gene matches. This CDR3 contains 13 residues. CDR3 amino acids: CASSFRGLYEQYF. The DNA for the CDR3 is TGTGCCAGCAGTTTCAGGGGGCTCTACGAGCAGTACTTC.

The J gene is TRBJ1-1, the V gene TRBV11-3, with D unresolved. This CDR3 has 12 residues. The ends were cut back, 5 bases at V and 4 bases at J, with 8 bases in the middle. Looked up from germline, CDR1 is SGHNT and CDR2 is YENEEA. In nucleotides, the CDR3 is TGTGCCAGCAGCCACCGAGCCACTGAAGCTTTCTTT. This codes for CASSHRATEAFF.

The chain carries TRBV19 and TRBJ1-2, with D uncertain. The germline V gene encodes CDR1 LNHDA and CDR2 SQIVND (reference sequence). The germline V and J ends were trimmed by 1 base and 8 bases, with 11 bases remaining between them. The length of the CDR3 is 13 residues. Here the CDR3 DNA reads TGTGCCAGTAGTATAGGTGCAGTGCGGGGCTACACCTTC. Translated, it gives CASSIGAVRGYTF.